Below, 16 T cell receptor beta chains from the same sample are listed, as sequenced in a study of shared clonotypes between healthy human individuals. TCRdb keeps only in-frame clones here, not all; method: immunoSEQ multiplex PCR. This sample yields under 350,000 clones, of which around 87% are seen a single time; 15% to 20% belongs to the top ten. Sample: memory CD8+ T cells sorted from blood. This sample's subset: CD45RO+ cells pooled with CCR7-negative TemRA cells. These receptor sequences come from a young man in good health.

V is TRBV5-1 and J is TRBJ1-2; the D gene is possibly TRBD1 (5 bases). Trimming removed 4 bases from V and 2 bases from J, with 18 bases in between. This CDR3 is 16 amino acids long. The germline V gene encodes CDR1 SGHRS and CDR2 YFSETQ. The CDR3 region is CASSPLSGPTNYGYTF. CDR3 coding DNA: TGCGCCAGCAGCCCTCTTTCGGGACCGACCAACTATGGCTACACCTTC. The complete variable domain, with remaining parts taken from reference TRBV5-1 and TRBJ1-2, reads KAGVTQTPRYLIKTRGQQVTLSCSPISGHRSVSWYQQTPGQGLQFLFEYFSETQRNKGNFPGRFSGRQFSNSRSEMNVSTLELGDSALYLCASSPLSGPTNYGYTFGSGTRLTVV.

The gene calls are TRBV7-9 and TRBJ1-2; TRBD1 might be the D (5 bases). Trimming pared 1 base from V and 8 bases from J, leaving 14 bases between. Germline V gene sequence: CDR1 SEHNR, CDR2 FQNEAQ (reference sequence). The CDR3 has 14 residues. The CDR3 sequence: CASSLEEYWDGYTF. CDR3 bases: TGTGCCAGCAGCTTAGAGGAGTACTGGGACGGCTACACCTTC.

To note about this clone: Other DNA sequences in the same sample also yield this CDR3. V is TRBV9 and J is TRBJ2-1; D perhaps matches TRBD2 (6 bases). Trimming stripped 3 bases from V and 7 bases from J, with 11 bases between. The CDR3 spans 13 residues. Germline assignment: CDR1 SGDLS and CDR2 YYNGEE. CDR3 residues: CASSGLEDNEQFF. The CDR3 coding sequence is TGTGCCAGCAGCGGACTAGAAGATAATGAGCAGTTCTTC.

CDR3 DNA sequence: TGTGCCAGCAGCTTAGTAGGGGCTAGCGGTACCTACGAGCAGTACTTC. Protein product: CASSLVGASGTYEQYF. The gene calls are TRBV11-2 and TRBJ2-7, with TRBD2 matching over 7 bases. With V trimmed by 1 base and J by 2 bases, 8 bases remained unmatched. Looked up from germline, CDR1 is SGHAT and CDR2 is FQNNGV. There are 16 residues in the CDR3.

In this sample, this clone turned up once. The V gene is TRBV6-5, the J gene TRBJ2-7; 11 bases align to TRBD2. The CDR3 extends over 15 amino acids. CDR1 and CDR2 from the germline V gene are MNHEY and SVGAGI. With 5 bases clipped from V and 4 bases from J, the junction kept 7 bases outside the gene matches. The CDR3 region has the DNA TGTGCCAGCAGTAACCCGACTAGCGGGGTTTACGAGCAGTACTTC. Translation: CASSNPTSGVYEQYF.

CDR3: CASSFFSGETRANTEAFF. The CDR3 DNA sequence: TGTGCCAGCAGCTTTTTCTCAGGGGAGACACGGGCCAACACTGAAGCTTTCTTT. This chain connects TRBV7-6 to TRBJ1-1, with D maybe TRBD1 (6 bases). Germline CDR1 is SGHVS and CDR2 is FNYEAQ. Trimming stripped 3 bases from V and 2 bases from J, with 22 bases between. The CDR3 is made up of 18 amino acids.

V gene TRBV27 combines with J gene TRBJ2-7; D uncertain. The CDR3 totals 13 residues. CDR1 is MNHEY, CDR2 SMNVEV, per germline (reference sequence). The ends were cut back, 3 bases at V and 2 bases at J, with 8 bases in the middle. For the CDR3, the DNA is TGTGCCAGCAGTTTTAGCCGGGCCTACGAGCAGTACTTC. Its translation: CASSFSRAYEQYF.

The rearrangement uses TRBV28 and TRBJ2-7; unclear D gene. V was pared by 4 bases and J by 0 bases, with 10 bases between. The CDR3 consists of 14 residues. Germline values: CDR1 MDHEN, CDR2 SYDVKM. CDR3 residues: CASSSPPSSYEQYF. CDR3 bases: TGTGCCAGCAGTTCCCCTCCCAGCTCCTACGAGCAGTACTTC.

CDR3 protein: CASSQDGLRGREKLFF. CDR3 in DNA: TGCGCCAGCAGCCAAGACGGGTTGAGGGGTCGAGAAAAACTGTTTTTT. The gene calls are TRBV4-1 and TRBJ1-4, with D perhaps matching TRBD1 (5 bases). Germline CDR1 MGHRA, CDR2 YSYEKL. The CDR3 is 16 residues long. The V and J ends lost 0 bases and 8 bases respectively, with 16 bases between them.

The chain employs TRBV7-9 and TRBJ1-6, with 9 bases identical to TRBD1. Germline V CDR1 and CDR2: SEHNR, FQNEAQ (reference sequence). After removal of 5 bases from V and 8 bases from J, the junction contained 4 bases not matched to a gene. CDR3 length: 14 residues. CDR3 in DNA: TGTGCCAGCAGCCTGGGACAGGGTGATTCACCCCTCCACTTT. Encoded protein: CASSLGQGDSPLHF.

V usage is TRBV6-6 and J usage is TRBJ2-7, with 8 bases matching TRBD1. The CDR3 spans 16 residues. V lost 6 bases and J lost 1; bases outside the gene matches: 11. Germline V lookup: CDR1 MNHNY, CDR2 SVGAGI (reference sequence). CDR3 in DNA: TGTGCCAGCAGCATACCCGGGACAGGCCATTCCTACGAGCAGTACTTC. This encodes CASSIPGTGHSYEQYF.

This clone was recorded a few times. The rearrangement joins TRBV11-2 to TRBJ2-1; D gene unclear. The CDR3 is 12 residues long. Trimming removed 6 bases from V and 4 bases from J, with 7 bases in between. CDR1 and CDR2 (germline): SGHAT, FQNNGV. This chain's CDR3 is CASSRRYNEQFF. The CDR3 coding sequence is TGTGCCAGCAGTAGAAGATACAATGAGCAGTTCTTC. Full variable domain (remainder filled in from reference TRBV11-2 and TRBJ2-1): EAGVAQSPRYKIIEKRQSVAFWCNPISGHATLYWYQQILGQGPKLLIQFQNNGVVDDSQLPKDRFSAERLKGVDSTLKIQPAKLEDSAVYLCASSRRYNEQFFGPGTRLTVL.

The chain has TRBV4-1 and TRBJ2-3; no clear D. The CDR3 consists of 10 residues. V lost 5 bases, J lost 5 bases, and 2 bases lay in between. Germline assignment: CDR1 MGHRA and CDR2 YSYEKL. CDR3 nucleotide sequence: TGCGCCAGCAGCGGAGATACGCAGTATTTT. Its translation: CASSGDTQYF.

The chain has TRBV18 and TRBJ1-1; the match to TRBD1 covers 8 bases. J gave up 0 bases and V 3 bases, and 3 bases lay outside the gene matches. There are 15 residues in the CDR3. Germline assignment: CDR1 KGHSH and CDR2 LQKENI. Here the CDR3 reads CASSPRQGMNTEAFF. As DNA, the CDR3 is TGTGCCAGCTCACCCCGACAGGGGATGAACACTGAAGCTTTCTTT.

The V gene is TRBV5-1, the J gene TRBJ2-5; D is ambiguous. Germline values: CDR1 SGHRS, CDR2 YFSETQ. V dropped 0 bases and J dropped 3 bases, with 15 bases sitting between them. The CDR3 spans 16 residues. Written as DNA, the CDR3 is TGCGCCAGCAGCTTGGCCTCAACTTTGGGGAAAGAGACCCAGTACTTC. This translates into CASSLASTLGKETQYF.

This chain connects TRBV4-3 to TRBJ2-1; TRBD2 aligns across 7 bases. Unmatched junction bases numbered 9, after V lost 3 bases and J lost 4 bases. The CDR3 contains 16 residues. Germline V lookup: CDR1 LGHNA, CDR2 YSLEER. CDR3 residues: CASSHTLAEVYNEQFF. The CDR3 DNA reads as TGCGCCAGCAGCCATACTCTAGCGGAGGTTTACAATGAGCAGTTCTTC.